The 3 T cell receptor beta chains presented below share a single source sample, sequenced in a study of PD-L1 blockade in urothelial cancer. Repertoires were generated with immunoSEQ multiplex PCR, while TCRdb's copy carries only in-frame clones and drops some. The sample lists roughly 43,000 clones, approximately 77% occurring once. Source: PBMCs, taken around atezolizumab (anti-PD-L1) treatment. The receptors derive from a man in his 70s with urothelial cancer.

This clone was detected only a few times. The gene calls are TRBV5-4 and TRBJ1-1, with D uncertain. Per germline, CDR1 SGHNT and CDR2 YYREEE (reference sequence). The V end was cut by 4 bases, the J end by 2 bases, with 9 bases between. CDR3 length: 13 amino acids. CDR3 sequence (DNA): TGTGCCAGCAGCCCCTTGTATAACACTGAAGCTTTCTTT. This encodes CASSPLYNTEAFF.

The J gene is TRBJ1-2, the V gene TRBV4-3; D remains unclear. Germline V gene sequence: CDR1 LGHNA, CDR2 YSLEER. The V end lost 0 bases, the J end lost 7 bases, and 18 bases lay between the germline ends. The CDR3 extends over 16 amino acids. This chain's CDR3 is CASSQDQDTRWFGYTF. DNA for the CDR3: TGCGCCAGCAGCCAAGATCAAGACACCCGGTGGTTTGGCTACACCTTC.

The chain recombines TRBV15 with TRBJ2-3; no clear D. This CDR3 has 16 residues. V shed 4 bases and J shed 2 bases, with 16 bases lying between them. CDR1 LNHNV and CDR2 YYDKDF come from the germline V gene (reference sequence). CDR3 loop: CATSNTERRITDTQYF. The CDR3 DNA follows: TGTGCCACCAGCAATACTGAGAGGCGGATCACAGATACGCAGTATTTT.